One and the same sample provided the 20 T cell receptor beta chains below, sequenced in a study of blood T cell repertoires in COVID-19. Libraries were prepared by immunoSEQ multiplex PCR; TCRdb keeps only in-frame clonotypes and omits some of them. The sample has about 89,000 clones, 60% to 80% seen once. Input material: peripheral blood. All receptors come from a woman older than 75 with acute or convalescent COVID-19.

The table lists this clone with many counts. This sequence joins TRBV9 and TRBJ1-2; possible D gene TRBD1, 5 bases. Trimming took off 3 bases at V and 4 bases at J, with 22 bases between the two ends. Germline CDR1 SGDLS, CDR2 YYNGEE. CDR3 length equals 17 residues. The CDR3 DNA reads TGTGCCAGCAGCGGAGACCCCAGAGGTGACAGATCCTATGGCTACACCTTC. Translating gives CASSGDPRGDRSYGYTF.

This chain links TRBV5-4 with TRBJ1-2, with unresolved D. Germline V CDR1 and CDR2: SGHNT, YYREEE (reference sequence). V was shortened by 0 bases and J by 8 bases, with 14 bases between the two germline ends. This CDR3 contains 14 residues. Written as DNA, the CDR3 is TGTGCCAGCAGCTTGGGCTCCGCCTTTGGCGGCTACACCTTC. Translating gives CASSLGSAFGGYTF.

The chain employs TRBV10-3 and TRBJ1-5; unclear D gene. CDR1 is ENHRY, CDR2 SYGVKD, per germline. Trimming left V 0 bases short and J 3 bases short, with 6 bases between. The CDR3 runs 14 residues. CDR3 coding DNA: TGTGCCATCAGTGAGTCCCGTTTCAATCAGCCCCAGCATTTT. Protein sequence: CAISESRFNQPQHF.

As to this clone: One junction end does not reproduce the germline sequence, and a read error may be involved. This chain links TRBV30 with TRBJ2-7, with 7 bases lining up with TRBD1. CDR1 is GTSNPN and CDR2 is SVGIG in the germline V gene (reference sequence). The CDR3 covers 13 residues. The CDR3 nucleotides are TGTGCCTGGAGTCCACAACCGAGGGACAGAATAGGATTC. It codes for CAWSPQPRDRIGF. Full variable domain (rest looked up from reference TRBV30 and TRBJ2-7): SQTIHQWPATLVQPVGSPLSLECTVEGTSNPNLYWYRQAAGRGLQLLFYSVGIGQISSEVPQNLSASRPQDRQFILSSKKLLLSDSGFYLCAWSPQPRDRIGFGPGTRLTVT.

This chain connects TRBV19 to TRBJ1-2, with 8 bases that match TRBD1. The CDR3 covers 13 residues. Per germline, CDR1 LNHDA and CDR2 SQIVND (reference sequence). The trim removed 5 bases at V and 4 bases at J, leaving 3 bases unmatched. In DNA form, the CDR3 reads TGTGCCAGTAGTTTGGACAGGGCCTATGGCTACACCTTC. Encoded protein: CASSLDRAYGYTF.

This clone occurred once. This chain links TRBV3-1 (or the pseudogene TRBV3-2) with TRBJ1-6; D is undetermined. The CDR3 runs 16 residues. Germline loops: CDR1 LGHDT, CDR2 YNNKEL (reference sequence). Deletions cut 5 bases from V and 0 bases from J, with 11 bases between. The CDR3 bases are TGTGCCAGCAGCTATCGCGCTAGCTCCTATAATTCACCCCTCCACTTT. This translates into CASSYRASSYNSPLHF.

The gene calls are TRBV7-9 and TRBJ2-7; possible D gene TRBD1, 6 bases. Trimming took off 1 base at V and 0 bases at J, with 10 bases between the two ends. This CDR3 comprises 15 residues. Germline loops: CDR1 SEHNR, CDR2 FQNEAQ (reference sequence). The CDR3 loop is CASSLEGQYSYEQYF. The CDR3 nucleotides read TGTGCCAGCAGCTTAGAGGGACAATACTCCTACGAGCAGTACTTC.

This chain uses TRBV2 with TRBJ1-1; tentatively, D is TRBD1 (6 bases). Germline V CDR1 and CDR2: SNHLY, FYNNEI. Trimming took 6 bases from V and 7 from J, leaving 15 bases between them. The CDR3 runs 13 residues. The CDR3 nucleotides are TGTGCCAGCAGGGCCACAGGGATGGGTGAAGCTTTCTTT. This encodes CASRATGMGEAFF.

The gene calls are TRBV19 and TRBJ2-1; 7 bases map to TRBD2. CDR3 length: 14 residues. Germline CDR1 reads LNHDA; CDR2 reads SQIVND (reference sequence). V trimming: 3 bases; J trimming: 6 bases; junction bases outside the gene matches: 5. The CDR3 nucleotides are TGTGCCAGTAGTATCGGGGGGAGGCGCAATGAGCAGTTCTTC. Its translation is CASSIGGRRNEQFF.

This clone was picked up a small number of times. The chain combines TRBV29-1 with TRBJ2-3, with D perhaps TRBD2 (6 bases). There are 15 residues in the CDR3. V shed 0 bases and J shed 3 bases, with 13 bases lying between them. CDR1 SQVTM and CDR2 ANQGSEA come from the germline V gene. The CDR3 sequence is CSVEDGPGGTDTQYF. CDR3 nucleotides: TGCAGCGTTGAAGATGGCCCCGGGGGTACAGATACGCAGTATTTT.

Here the CDR3 reads CASSLSTIGYEQYF. Written as DNA, the CDR3 is TGTGCCAGCAGCTTATCGACTATCGGCTACGAGCAGTACTTC. The chain has TRBV11-3 and TRBJ2-7; D is possibly TRBD2 (5 bases). V lost 2 bases, J lost 3 bases, and 11 bases lay in between. The CDR3 is made up of 14 amino acids. Germline CDR1 and CDR2: SGHNT and YENEEA.

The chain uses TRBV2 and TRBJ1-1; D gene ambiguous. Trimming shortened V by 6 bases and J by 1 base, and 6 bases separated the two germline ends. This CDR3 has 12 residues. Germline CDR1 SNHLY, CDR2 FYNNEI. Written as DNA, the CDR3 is TGTGCCAGCAGGGTGGCGAACACTGAAGCTTTCTTT. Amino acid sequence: CASRVANTEAFF.

CDR3 coding DNA: TGTGCCAGCAGCCGGGGGGTTAATGAAAAACTGTTTTTT. Encoded protein: CASSRGVNEKLFF. The V call is TRBV12-3 or TRBV12-4, the J call TRBJ1-4; D is possibly TRBD1 (5 bases). The CDR3 sequence is 13 residues long. The V and J ends lost 6 bases and 4 bases respectively, with 9 bases between them.

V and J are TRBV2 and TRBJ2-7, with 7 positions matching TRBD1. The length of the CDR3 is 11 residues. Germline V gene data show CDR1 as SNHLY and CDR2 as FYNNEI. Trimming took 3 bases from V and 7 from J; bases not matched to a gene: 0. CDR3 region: CASSDRGEQYF. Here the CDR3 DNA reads TGTGCCAGCAGTGACAGGGGGGAGCAGTACTTC.

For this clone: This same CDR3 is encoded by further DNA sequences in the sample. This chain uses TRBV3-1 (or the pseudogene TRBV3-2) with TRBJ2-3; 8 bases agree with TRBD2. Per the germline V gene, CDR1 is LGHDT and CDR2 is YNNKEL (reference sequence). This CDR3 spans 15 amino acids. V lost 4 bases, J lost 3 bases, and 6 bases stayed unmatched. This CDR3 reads CASSLRGGGTDTQYF. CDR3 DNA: TGTGCCAGCAGCCTCCGGGGGGGCGGGACAGATACGCAGTATTTT.

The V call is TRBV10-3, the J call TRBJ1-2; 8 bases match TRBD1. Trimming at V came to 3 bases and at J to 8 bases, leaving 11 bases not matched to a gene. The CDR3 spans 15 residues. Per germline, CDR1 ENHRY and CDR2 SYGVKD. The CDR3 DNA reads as TGTGCCATCAGTGACCGACTGGACAGGGAGGCGGGCTACACCTTC. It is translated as CAISDRLDREAGYTF.

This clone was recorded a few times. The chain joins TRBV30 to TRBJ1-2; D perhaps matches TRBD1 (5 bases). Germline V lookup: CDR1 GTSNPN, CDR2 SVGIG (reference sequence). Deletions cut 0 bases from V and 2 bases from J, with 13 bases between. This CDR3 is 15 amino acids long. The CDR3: CAWSVGQGGNYGYTF. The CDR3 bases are TGTGCCTGGAGTGTAGGGCAGGGAGGAAACTATGGCTACACCTTC.

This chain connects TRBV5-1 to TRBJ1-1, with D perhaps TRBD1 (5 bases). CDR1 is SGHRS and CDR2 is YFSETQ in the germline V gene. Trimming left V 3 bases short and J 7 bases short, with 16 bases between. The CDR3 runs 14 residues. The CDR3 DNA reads TGCGCCAGCAGCTCCAGGGTAGGATTGGGTGAAGCTTTCTTT. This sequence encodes CASSSRVGLGEAFF.

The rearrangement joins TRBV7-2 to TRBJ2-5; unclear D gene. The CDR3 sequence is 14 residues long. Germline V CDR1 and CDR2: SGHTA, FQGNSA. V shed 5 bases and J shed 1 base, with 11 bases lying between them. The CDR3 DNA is TGTGCCAGCAGCCCGAGCCACAGCCAAGAGACCCAGTACTTC. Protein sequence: CASSPSHSQETQYF. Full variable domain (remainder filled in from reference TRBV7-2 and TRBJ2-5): GAGVSQSPSNKVTEKGKDVELRCDPISGHTALYWYRQSLGQGLEFLIYFQGNSAPDKSGLPSDRFSAERTGGSVSTLTIQRTQQEDSAVYLCASSPSHSQETQYFGPGTRLLVL.

CDR3 sequence reads: CASSKTGGWGQPQHF. CDR3 bases: TGTGCCAGCAGCAAAACAGGGGGCTGGGGTCAGCCCCAGCATTTT. The V gene is TRBV3-1 (or the pseudogene TRBV3-2), the J gene TRBJ1-5; 9 bases align to TRBD1. Losses at the gene ends were 5 bases for V and 6 bases for J; bases not matched to a gene: 8. Germline V gene data show CDR1 as LGHDT and CDR2 as YNNKEL (reference sequence). CDR3 size: 15 residues.